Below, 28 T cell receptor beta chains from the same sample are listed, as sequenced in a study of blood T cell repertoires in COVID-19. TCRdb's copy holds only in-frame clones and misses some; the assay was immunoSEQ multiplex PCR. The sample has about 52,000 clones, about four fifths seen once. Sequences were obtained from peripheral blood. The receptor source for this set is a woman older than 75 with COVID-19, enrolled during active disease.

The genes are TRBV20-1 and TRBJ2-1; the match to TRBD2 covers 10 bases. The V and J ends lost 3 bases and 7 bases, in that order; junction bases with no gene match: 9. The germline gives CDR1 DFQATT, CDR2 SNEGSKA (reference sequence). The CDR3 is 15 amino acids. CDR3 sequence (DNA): TGCAGTGCTAGTAAAGTGAGCGGGAGGGCAAATGAGCAGTTCTTC. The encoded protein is CSASKVSGRANEQFF.

The CDR3 here is CASSLALAGARVDTQYF. The CDR3 DNA reads as TGTGCCAGCAGCTTAGCCTTAGCGGGAGCTAGGGTAGATACGCAGTATTTT. The chain couples TRBV7-9 to TRBJ2-3; 9 nucleotides agree with TRBD2. J was trimmed by 5 bases and V by 0 bases; bases with no gene match: 9. Germline CDR1 reads SEHNR; CDR2 reads FQNEAQ (reference sequence). This CDR3 region has 17 residues.

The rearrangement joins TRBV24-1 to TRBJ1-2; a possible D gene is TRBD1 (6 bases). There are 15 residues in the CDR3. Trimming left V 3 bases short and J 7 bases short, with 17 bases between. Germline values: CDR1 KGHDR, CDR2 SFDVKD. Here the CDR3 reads CATSDGEGGIGGYTF. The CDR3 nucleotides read TGTGCCACCAGTGATGGGGAGGGGGGAATTGGTGGCTACACCTTC.

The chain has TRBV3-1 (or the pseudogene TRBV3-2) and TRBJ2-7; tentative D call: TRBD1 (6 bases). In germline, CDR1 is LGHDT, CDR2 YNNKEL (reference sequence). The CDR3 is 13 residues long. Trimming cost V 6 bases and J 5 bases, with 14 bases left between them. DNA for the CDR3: TGTGCCAGCAGTAGGACAGACGGCCACGAGCAGTACTTC. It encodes CASSRTDGHEQYF.

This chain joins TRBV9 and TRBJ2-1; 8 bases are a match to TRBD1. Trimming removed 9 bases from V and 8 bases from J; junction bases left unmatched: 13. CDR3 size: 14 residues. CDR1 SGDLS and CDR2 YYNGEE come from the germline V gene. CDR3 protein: CATRTPGGVYEQFF. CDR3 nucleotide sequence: TGTGCCACCCGGACCCCAGGGGGCGTTTATGAGCAGTTCTTC.

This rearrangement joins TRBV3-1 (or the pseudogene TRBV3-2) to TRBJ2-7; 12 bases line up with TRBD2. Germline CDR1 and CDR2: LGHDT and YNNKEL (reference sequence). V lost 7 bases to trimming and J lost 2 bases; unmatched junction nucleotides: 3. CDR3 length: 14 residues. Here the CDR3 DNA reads TGTGCCAGCATGGCTAGCGGGAGGGCCTACGAGCAGTACTTC. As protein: CASMASGRAYEQYF.

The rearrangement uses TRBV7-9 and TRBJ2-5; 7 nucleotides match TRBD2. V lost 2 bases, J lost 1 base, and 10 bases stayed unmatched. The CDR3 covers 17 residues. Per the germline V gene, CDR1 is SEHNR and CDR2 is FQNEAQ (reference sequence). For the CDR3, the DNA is TGTGCCAGCAGCTTAATTTTGCGGCTAGCGGTCCAAGAGACCCAGTACTTC. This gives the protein CASSLILRLAVQETQYF. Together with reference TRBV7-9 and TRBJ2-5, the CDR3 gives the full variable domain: DTGVSQNPRHKITKRGQNVTFRCDPISEHNRLYWYRQTLGQGPEFLTYFQNEAQLEKSRLLSDRFSAERPKGSFSTLEIQRTEQGDSAMYLCASSLILRLAVQETQYFGPGTRLLVL.

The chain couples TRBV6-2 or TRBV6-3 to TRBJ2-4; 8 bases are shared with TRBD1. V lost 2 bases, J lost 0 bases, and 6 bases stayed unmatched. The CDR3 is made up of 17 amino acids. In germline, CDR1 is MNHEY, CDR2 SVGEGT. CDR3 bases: TGTGCCAGCAGTTACGGGGACAGGCGTTTAGCCAAAAACATTCAGTACTTC. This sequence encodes CASSYGDRRLAKNIQYF.

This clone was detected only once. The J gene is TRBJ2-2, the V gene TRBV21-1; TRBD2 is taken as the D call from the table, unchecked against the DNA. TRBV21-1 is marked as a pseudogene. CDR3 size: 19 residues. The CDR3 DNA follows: TGTGCCAGCAGCAAAGAGGTCCTAGCGGAAAAACTGAACACCGGGGAGCTGTTTTTT. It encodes CASSKEVLAEKLNTGELFF.

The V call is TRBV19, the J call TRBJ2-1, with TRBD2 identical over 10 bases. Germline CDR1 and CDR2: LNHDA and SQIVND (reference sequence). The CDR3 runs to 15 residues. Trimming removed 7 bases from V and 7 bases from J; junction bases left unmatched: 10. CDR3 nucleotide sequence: TGTGCCAGTACCATAGTAGCGGGAGGATCGAATGAGCAGTTCTTC. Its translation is CASTIVAGGSNEQFF. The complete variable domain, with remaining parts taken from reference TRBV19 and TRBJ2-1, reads DGGITQSPKYLFRKEGQNVTLSCEQNLNHDAMYWYRQDPGQGLRLIYYSQIVNDFQKGDIAEGYSVSREKKESFPLTVTSAQKNPTAFYLCASTIVAGGSNEQFFGPGTRLTVL.

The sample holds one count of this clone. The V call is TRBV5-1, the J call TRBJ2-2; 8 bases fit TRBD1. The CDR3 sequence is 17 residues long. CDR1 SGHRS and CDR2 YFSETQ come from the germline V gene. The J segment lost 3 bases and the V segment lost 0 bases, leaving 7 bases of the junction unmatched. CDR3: CASSLDPDRADTGELFF. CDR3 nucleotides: TGCGCCAGCAGCTTGGATCCGGACAGGGCAGACACCGGGGAGCTGTTTTTT.

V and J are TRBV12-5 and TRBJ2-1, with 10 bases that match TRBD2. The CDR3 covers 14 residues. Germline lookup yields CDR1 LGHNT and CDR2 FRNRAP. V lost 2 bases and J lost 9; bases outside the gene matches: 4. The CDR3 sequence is CASGLISSGSEQFF. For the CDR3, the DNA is TGTGCTAGTGGTTTGATATCTAGCGGGAGTGAGCAGTTCTTC.

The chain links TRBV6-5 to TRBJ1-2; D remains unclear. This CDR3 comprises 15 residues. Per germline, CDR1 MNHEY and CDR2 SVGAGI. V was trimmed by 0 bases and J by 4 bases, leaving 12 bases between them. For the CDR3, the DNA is TGTGCCAGCAGTTACTCCCCCCATGGCTCCTATGGCTACACCTTC. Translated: CASSYSPHGSYGYTF.

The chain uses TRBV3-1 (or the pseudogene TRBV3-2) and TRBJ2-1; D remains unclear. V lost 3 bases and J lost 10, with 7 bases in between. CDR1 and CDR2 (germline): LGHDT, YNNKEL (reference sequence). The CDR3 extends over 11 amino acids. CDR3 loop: CASSHTGEQFF. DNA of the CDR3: TGTGCCAGCAGCCACACCGGGGAGCAGTTCTTC.

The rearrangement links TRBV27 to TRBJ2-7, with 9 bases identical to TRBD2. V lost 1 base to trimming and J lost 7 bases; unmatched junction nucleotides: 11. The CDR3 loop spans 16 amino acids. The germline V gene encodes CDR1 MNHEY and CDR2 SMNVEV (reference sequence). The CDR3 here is CASSLLLAGKVGEQYF. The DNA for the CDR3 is TGTGCCAGCAGTTTATTGCTAGCGGGAAAGGTGGGAGAGCAGTACTTC.

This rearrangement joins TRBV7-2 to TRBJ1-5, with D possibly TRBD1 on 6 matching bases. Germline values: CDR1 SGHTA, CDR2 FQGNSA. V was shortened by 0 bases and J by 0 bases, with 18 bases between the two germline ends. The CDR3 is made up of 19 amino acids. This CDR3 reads CASSLAPLGARYSNQPQHF. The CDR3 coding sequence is TGTGCCAGCAGCTTAGCGCCCCTGGGGGCCCGATATAGCAATCAGCCCCAGCATTTT.

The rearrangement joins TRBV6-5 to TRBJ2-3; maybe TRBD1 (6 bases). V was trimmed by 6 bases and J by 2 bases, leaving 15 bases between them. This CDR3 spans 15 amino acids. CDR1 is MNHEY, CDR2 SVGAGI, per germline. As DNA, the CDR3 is TGTGCCAGCAGGGGGGCGAAGCGGCACACAGATACGCAGTATTTT. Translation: CASRGAKRHTDTQYF.

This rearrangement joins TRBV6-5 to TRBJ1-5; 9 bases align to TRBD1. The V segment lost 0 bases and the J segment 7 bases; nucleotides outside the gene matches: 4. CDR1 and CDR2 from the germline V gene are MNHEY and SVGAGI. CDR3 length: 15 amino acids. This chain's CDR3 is CASSYSRTGDQPQHF. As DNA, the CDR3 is TGTGCCAGCAGTTACTCCCGGACAGGGGACCAGCCCCAGCATTTT.

This CDR3 is CASSKTSGSLNTQYF. CDR3 DNA: TGTGCCAGCAGCAAGACTAGCGGGAGTCTTAATACGCAGTATTTT. The chain carries TRBV3-1 (or the pseudogene TRBV3-2) and TRBJ2-3; TRBD2 matches 12 bases. Germline V lookup: CDR1 LGHDT, CDR2 YNNKEL (reference sequence). V was clipped by 5 bases and J by 7 bases; unmatched bases: 7. This CDR3 is built from 15 residues.

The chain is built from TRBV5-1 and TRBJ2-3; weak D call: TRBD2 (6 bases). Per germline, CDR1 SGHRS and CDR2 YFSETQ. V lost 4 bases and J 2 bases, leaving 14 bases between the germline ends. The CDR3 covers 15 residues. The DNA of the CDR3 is TGCGCCAGCAGCATGGGCGGGGCCCCCACAGATACGCAGTATTTT. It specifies CASSMGGAPTDTQYF.

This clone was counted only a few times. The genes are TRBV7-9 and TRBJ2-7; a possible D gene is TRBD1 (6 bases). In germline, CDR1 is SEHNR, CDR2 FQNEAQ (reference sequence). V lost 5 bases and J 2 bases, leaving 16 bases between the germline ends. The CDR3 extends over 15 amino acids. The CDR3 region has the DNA TGTGCCAGCAGCGCCACCGACAGGCAAACCTACGAGCAGTACTTC. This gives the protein CASSATDRQTYEQYF.

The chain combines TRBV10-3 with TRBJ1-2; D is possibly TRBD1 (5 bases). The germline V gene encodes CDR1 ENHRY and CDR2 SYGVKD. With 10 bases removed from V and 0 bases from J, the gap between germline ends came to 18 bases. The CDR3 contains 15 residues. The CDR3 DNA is TGTGCCACCGGGGCGGGAGGCAGGACTAACTATGGCTACACCTTC. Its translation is CATGAGGRTNYGYTF.

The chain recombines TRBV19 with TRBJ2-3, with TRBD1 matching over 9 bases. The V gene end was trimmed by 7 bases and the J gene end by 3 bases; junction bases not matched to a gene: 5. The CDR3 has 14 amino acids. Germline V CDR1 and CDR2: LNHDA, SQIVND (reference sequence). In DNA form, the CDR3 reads TGTGCCAGTATGAGGGACAGGGTAACAGATACGCAGTATTTT. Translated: CASMRDRVTDTQYF.

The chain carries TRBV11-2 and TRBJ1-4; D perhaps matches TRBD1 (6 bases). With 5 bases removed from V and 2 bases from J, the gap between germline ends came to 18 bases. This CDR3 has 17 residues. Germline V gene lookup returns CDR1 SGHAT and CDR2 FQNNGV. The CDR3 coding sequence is TGTGCCAGCAGCCCCTCGGGGGGCGTGAAGACTAATGAAAAACTGTTTTTT. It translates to CASSPSGGVKTNEKLFF.

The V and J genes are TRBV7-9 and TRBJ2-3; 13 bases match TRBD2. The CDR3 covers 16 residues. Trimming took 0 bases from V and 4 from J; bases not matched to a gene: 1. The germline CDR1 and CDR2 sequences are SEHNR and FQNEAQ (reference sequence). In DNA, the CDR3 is TGTGCCAGCAGCTTAGCGGGACTAGCGGGACCAGATACGCAGTATTTT. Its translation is CASSLAGLAGPDTQYF.

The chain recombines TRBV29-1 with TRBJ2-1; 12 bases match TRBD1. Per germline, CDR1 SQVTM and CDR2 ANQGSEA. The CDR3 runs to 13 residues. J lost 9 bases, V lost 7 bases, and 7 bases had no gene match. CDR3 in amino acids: CSASGTGGVEQFF. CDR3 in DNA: TGCAGCGCCTCCGGGACAGGGGGCGTTGAGCAGTTCTTC.

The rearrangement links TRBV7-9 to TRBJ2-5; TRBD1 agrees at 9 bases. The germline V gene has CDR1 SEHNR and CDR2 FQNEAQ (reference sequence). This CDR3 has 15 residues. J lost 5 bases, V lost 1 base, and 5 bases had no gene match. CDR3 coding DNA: TGTGCCAGCAGCTTAGACAGGGGGCTAAGTGAGACCCAGTACTTC. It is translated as CASSLDRGLSETQYF.

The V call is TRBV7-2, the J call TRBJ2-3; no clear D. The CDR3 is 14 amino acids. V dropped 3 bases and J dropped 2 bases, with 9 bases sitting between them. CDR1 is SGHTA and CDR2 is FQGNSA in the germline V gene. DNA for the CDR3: TGTGCCAGCAGCTTGACAAAGGACACAGATACGCAGTATTTT. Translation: CASSLTKDTDTQYF.